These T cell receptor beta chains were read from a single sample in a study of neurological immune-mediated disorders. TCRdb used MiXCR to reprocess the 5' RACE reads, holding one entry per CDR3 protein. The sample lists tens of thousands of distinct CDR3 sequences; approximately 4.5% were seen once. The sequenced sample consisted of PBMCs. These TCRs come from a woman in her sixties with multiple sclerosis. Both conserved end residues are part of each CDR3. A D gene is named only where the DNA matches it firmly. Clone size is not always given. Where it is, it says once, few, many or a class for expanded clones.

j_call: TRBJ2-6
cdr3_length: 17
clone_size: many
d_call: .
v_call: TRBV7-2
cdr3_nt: TGTGCCAGCAGCTTAGTCGCAGGGGACTTTGGGGCCAACGTCCTGACTTTC
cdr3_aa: CASSLVAGDFGANVLTF

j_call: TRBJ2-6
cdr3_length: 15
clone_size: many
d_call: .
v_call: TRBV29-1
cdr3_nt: TGCAGCGTTGGCGATCGGGGCTCTGGGGCCAACGTCCTGACTTTC
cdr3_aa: CSVGDRGSGANVLTF

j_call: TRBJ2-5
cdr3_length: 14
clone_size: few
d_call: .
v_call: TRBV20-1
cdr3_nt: TGCAGTGCTAGAGATACGCGGCAGCTAGAGACCCAGTACTTC
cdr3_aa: CSARDTRQLETQYF

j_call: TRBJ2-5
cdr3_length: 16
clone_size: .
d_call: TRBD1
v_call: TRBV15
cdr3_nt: TGTGCCACCAGTCCGGGACAGAGTAAATCTCAAGAGACCCAGTACTTC
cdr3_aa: CATSPGQSKSQETQYF

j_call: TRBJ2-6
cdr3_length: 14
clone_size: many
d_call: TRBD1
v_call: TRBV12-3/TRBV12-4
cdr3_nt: TGTGCCACCGGACAGGGGGCTGGGGCCAACGTCCTGACTTTC
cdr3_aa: CATGQGAGANVLTF

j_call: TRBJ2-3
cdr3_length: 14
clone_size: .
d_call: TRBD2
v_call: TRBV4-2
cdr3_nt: TGTGCCAGCAGCCCCGGACTAGCTACAGATACGCAGTATTTT
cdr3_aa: CASSPGLATDTQYF

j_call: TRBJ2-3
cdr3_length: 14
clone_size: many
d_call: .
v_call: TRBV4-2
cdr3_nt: TGTGCCAGCAGCCAAGATCGGGGCCCAGATACGCAGTATTTT
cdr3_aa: CASSQDRGPDTQYF

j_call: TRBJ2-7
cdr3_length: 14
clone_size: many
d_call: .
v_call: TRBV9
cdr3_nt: TGTGCCAGCAACGAAGGGGGTAGGGGGTACGAGCAGTACTTC
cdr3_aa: CASNEGGRGYEQYF

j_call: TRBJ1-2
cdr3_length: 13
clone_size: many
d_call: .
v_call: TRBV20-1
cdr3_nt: TGCAGTGCTAGACCCGGAGGGGGCTATGGCTACACCTTC
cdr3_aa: CSARPGGGYGYTF

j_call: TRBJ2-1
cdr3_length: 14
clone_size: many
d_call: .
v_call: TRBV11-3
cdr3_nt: TGTGCCAGCAGCTGGGATGGGAGTGACAATGAGCAGTTCTTC
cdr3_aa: CASSWDGSDNEQFF

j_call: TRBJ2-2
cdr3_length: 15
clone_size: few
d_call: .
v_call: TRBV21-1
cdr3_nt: TGTGCCAGCAGCAACCAAGGGACGAACACCGGGGAGCTGTTTTTT
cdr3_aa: CASSNQGTNTGELFF

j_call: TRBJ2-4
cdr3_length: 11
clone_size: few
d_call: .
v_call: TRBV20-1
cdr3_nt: TGCAGTGCTCCAGCCAAAAACATTCAGTACTTC
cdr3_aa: CSAPAKNIQYF

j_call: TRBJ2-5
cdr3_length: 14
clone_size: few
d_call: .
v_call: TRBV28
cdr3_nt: TGTGCCAGCAGTTTAAGGGGAGGCAGAGAGACCCAGTACTTC
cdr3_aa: CASSLRGGRETQYF

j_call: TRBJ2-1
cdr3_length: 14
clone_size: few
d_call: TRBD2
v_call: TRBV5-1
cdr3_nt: TGCGCCAGCAGTTCTAGCGGGGGGGACAATGAGCAGTTCTTC
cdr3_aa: CASSSSGGDNEQFF

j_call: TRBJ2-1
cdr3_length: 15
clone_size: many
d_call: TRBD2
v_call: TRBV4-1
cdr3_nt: TGCGCCAGCAGCCAAGCCAGGACTAGCGCTTACGAGCAGTTCTTC
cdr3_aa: CASSQARTSAYEQFF

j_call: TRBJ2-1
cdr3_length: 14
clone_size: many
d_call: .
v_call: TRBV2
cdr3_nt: TGTGCCAGCAACCTCGGGACACGCTACAATGAGCAGTTCTTC
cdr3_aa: CASNLGTRYNEQFF

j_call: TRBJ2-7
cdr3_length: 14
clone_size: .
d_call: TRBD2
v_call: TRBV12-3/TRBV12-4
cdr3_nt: TGTGCCAGCAGTTTAGCTAGCGGGGGATACGAGCAGTACTTC
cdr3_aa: CASSLASGGYEQYF

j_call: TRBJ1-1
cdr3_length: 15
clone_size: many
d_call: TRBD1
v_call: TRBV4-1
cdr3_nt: TGCGCCAGCAGCCAGGGGGCAGGGGGATGGACTGAAGCTTTCTTT
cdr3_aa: CASSQGAGGWTEAFF

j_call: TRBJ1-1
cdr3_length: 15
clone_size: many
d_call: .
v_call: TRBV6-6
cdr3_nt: TGTGCCAGCAGTTACGATCCGGGACGCCTCACTGAAGCTTTCTTT
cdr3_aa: CASSYDPGRLTEAFF

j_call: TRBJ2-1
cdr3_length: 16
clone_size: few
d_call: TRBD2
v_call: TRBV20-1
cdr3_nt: TGCAGTGCTAGAGATCTCCAAGCGGGAACCTACAATGAGCAGTTCTTC
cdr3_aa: CSARDLQAGTYNEQFF

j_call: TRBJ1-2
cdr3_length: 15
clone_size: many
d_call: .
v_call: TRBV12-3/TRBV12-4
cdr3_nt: TGTGCCAGCAGTTCCCACAGGCTAAACCTCTATGGCTACACCTTC
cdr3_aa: CASSSHRLNLYGYTF

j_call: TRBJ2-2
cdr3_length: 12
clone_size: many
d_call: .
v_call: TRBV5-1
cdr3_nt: TGCGCCAGCAGTTTGAACACCGGGGAGCTGTTTTTT
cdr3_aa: CASSLNTGELFF

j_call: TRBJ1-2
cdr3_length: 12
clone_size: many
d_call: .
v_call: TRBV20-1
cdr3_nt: TGCAGTGCACCTGACAGAATCTATGGCTACACCTTC
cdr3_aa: CSAPDRIYGYTF

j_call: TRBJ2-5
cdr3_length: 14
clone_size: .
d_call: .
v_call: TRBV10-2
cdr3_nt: TGCGCCAGCAGTGGAGGAGGCTACCAAGAGACCCAGTACTTC
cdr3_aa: CASSGGGYQETQYF

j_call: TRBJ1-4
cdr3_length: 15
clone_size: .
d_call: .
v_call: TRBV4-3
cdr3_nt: TGCGCCAGCAGCCAAGAGTGGAGGGGGGGAGAAAAACTGTTTTTT
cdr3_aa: CASSQEWRGGEKLFF

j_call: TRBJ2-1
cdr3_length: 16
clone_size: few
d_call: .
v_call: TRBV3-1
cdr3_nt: TGTGCCAGCAGCCGACGACTAGAATTCTCCTACAATGAGCAGTTCTTC
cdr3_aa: CASSRRLEFSYNEQFF

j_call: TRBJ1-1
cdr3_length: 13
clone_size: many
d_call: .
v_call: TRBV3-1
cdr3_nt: TGTGCCAGCAGCCAAGGCAGGGTTACTGAAGCTTTCTTT
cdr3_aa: CASSQGRVTEAFF

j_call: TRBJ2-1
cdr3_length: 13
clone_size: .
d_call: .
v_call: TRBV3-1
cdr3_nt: TGTGCCAGCAGCCAAGACGGTGAGGACGAGCAGTTCTTC
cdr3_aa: CASSQDGEDEQFF

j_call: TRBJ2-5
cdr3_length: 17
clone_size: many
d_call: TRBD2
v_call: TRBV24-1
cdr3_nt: TGTGCCACCAGTGATTCGAGGACTAGCGGGGGGCAAGAGACCCAGTACTTC
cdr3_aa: CATSDSRTSGGQETQYF

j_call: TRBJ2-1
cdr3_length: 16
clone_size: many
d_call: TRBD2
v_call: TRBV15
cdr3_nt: TGTGCCACCAGCAGGGGACTAGCGGTTTCCTACAATGAGCAGTTCTTC
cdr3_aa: CATSRGLAVSYNEQFF

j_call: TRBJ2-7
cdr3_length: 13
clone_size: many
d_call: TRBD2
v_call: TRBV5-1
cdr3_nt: TGCGCCAGCAGCCCCGGGACTAGCGGGGATCCGAGGTTC
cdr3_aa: CASSPGTSGDPRF